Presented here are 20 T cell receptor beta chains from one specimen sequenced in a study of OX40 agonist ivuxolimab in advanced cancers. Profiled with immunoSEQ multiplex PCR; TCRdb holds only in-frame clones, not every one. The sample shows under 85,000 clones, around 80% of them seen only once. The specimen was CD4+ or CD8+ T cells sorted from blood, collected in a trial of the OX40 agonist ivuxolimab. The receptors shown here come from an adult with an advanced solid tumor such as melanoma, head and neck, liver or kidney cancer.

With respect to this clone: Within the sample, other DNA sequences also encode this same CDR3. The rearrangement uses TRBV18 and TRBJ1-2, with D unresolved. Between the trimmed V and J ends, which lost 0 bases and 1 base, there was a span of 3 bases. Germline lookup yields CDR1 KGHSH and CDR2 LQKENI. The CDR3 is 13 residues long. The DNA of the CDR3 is TGTGCCAGCTCACCACCCCTTAACTATGGCTACACCTTC. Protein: CASSPPLNYGYTF.

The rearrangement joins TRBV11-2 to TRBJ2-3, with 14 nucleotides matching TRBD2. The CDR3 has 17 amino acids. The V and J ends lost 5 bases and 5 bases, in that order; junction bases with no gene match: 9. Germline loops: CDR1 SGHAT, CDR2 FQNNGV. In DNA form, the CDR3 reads TGTGCCAGCAGCCCCGGACTAGCGGGAGGACATGGAGATACGCAGTATTTT. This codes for CASSPGLAGGHGDTQYF.

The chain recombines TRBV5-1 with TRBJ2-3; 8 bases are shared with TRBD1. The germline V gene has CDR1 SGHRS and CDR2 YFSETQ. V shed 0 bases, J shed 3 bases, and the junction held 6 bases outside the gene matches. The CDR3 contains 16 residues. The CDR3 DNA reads TGCGCCAGCAGCTTGGGGGCCAGGGGGCAAACAGATACGCAGTATTTT. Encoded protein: CASSLGARGQTDTQYF.

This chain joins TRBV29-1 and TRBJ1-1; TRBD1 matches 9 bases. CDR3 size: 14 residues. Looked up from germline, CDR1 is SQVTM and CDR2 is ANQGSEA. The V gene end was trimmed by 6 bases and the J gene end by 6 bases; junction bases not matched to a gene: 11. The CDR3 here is CSVTGTGYVAEAFF. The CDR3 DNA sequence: TGCAGCGTGACGGGGACAGGGTATGTAGCTGAAGCTTTCTTT.

The CDR3 here is CASSFIRQDNYGYTF. The CDR3 region has the DNA TGTGCCAGCAGCTTTATCCGGCAGGATAACTATGGCTACACCTTC. The rearrangement uses TRBV5-4 and TRBJ1-2; D is unclear. V shed 2 bases and J shed 1 base, with 12 bases lying between them. There are 15 residues in the CDR3. Looked up from germline, CDR1 is SGHNT and CDR2 is YYREEE (reference sequence).

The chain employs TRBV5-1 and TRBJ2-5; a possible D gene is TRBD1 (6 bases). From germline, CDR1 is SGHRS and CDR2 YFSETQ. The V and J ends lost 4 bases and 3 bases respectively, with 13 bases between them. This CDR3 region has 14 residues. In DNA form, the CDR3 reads TGCGCCAGCAGCCCCGAGGGGGTTAAAGAGACCCAGTACTTC. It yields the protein CASSPEGVKETQYF.

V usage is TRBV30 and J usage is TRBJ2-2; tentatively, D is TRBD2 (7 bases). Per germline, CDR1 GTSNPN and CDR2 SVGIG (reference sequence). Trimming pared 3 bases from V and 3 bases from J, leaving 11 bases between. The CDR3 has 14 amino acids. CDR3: CAWRAGADTGELFF. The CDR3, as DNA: TGTGCCTGGAGGGCGGGGGCTGACACCGGGGAGCTGTTTTTT.

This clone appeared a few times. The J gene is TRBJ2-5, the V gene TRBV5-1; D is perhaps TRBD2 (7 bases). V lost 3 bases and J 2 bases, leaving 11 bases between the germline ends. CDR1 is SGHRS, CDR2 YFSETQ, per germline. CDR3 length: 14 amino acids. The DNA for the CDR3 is TGCGCCAGCAGCTCGGGGGGCGGGCAAGAGACCCAGTACTTC. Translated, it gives CASSSGGGQETQYF.

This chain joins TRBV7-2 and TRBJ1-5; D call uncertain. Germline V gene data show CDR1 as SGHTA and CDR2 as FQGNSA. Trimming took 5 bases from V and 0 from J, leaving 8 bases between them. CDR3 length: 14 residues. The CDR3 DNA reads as TGTGCCAGCAGCGCTGAGTATAGCAATCAGCCCCAGCATTTT. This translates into CASSAEYSNQPQHF.

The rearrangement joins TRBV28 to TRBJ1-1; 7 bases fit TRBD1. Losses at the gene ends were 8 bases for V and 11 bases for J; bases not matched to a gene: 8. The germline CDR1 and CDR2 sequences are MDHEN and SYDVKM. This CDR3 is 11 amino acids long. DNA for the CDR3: TGTGCCAGCTCGAACAGGGGTTCGGCTTTCTTT. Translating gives CASSNRGSAFF.

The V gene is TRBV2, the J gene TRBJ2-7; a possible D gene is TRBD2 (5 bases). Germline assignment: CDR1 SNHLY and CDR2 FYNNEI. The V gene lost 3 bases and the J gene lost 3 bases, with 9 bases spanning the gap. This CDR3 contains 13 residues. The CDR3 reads CASSERVHYEQYF. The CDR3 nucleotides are TGTGCCAGCAGTGAGAGGGTCCACTACGAGCAGTACTTC.

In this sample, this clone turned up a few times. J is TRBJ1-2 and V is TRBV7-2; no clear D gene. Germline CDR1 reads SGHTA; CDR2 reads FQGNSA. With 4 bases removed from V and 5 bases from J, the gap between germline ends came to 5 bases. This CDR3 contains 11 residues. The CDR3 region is CASSSTYGYTF. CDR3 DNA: TGTGCCAGCAGCTCGACTTATGGCTACACCTTC.

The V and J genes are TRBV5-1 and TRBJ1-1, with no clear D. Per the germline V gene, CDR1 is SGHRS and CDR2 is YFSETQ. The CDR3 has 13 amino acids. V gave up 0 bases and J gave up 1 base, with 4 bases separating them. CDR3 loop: CASSLDPNTEAFF. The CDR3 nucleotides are TGCGCCAGCAGCTTGGACCCGAACACTGAAGCTTTCTTT.

The CDR3 sequence: CASSLYANTEAFF. DNA for the CDR3: TGTGCCAGCAGCTTGTACGCGAACACTGAAGCTTTCTTT. The genes are TRBV5-7 and TRBJ1-1; D unclear. TRBV5-7 counts as an open reading frame of uncertain function. The CDR3 contains 13 residues. The V end lost 1 base, the J end lost 1 base, and 5 bases lay between the germline ends.

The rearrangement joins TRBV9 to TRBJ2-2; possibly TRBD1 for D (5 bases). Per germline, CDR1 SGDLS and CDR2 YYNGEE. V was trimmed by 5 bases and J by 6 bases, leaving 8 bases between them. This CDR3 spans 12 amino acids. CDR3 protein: CASSVGPGELFF. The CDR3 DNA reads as TGTGCCAGCAGTGTGGGGCCCGGGGAGCTGTTTTTT.

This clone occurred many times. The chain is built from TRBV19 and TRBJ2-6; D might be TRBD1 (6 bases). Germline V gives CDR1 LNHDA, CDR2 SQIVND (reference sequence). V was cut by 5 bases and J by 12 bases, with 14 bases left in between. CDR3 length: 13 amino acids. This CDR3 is CASSLPQGSVLTF. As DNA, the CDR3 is TGTGCCAGTAGTCTGCCGCAGGGGAGCGTCCTGACTTTC.

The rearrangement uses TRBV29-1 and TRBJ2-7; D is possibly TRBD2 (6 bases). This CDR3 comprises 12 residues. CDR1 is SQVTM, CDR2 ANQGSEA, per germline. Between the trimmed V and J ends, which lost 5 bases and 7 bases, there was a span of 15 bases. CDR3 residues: CSVRGYQGEQYF. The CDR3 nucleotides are TGCAGCGTTCGGGGGTATCAAGGGGAGCAGTACTTC.

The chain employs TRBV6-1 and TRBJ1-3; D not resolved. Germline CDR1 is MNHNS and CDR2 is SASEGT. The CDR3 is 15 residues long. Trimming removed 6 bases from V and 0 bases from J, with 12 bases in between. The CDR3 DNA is TGTGCCAGCAGCGCTAGAACCCACTCTGGAAACACCATATATTTT. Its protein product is CASSARTHSGNTIYF.

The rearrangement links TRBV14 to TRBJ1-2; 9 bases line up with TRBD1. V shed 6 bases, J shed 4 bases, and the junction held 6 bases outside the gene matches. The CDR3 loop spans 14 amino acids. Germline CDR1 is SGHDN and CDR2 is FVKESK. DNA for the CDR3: TGTGCCAGCAGATTAACAGGGGGCGGCTATGGCTACACCTTC. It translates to CASRLTGGGYGYTF.

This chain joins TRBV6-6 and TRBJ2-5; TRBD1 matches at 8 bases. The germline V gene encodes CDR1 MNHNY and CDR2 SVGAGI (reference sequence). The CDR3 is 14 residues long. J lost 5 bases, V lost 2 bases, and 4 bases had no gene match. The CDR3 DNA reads TGTGCCAGCAGTTACGGGACAGGCGGGGAGACCCAGTACTTC. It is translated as CASSYGTGGETQYF.